The 18 T cell receptor beta chains below all came from one sample that was sequenced in a study of cytomegalovirus exposure and HLA in healthy donors (dated by TCRdb to about 2017). The library was produced with the immunoSEQ multiplex PCR assay. A mixture of 60 forward primers for TCR Vbeta segments and 13 reverse primers for TCR Jbeta segments was used in the multiplex PCR. TCRdb provides this immuneACCESS table in a form limited to in-frame rearrangements. Some clones are lacking; in checked studies, under half of them reflect an unresolved V gene, and why the rest are absent is not known. The sample table records approximately 130,000 clones; nearly 80% of these occur just once. The ten top clones hold approximately 6.5% of the sample. Sequencing used PBMCs. The receptors come from a woman in her thirties or forties in good health and CMV-seronegative.

This chain's CDR3 is CASIVMGSPTEAFF. The CDR3 DNA is TGCGCCAGCATCGTTATGGGCAGCCCAACTGAAGCTTTCTTT. The chain recombines TRBV10-2 with TRBJ1-1, with no clear D. Germline loops: CDR1 WSHSY, CDR2 SAAADI. The CDR3 contains 14 residues. The V and J ends lost 7 bases and 5 bases respectively, with 17 bases between them.

The count of this clone is one. The V call is TRBV5-1, the J call TRBJ1-1; no firm D call. Germline V lookup: CDR1 SGHRS, CDR2 YFSETQ. The CDR3 runs 13 residues. Trimming took 4 bases from V and 2 from J, leaving 9 bases between them. For the CDR3, the DNA is TGCGCCAGCAGCCTAGAGGGAAACACTGAAGCTTTCTTT. Translated: CASSLEGNTEAFF.

In this sample, this clone turned up a few times. The sample carries other DNA sequences with the same CDR3. For the CDR3, the DNA is TGTGCCAGCTCACCACAAGGACAGGGGGCGGATACGCAGTATTTT. Residues: CASSPQGQGADTQYF. This chain joins TRBV18 and TRBJ2-3; 11 nucleotides agree with TRBD1. J was trimmed by 6 bases and V by 1 base; bases with no gene match: 3. CDR1 and CDR2 (germline): KGHSH, LQKENI. The CDR3 runs to 15 residues.

The rearrangement uses TRBV18 and TRBJ1-5; the match to TRBD1 covers 8 bases. The germline V gene encodes CDR1 KGHSH and CDR2 LQKENI. This CDR3 comprises 14 residues. V shed 4 bases, J shed 4 bases, and the junction held 3 bases outside the gene matches. For the CDR3, the DNA is TGTGCCAGCTCACACGGACAGGGAAATCAGCCCCAGCATTTT. It translates to CASSHGQGNQPQHF.

The gene calls are TRBV5-1 and TRBJ2-2; D unresolved. The CDR3 totals 14 residues. Trimming took off 0 bases at V and 0 bases at J, with 3 bases between the two ends. The germline V gene has CDR1 SGHRS and CDR2 YFSETQ. The CDR3 is CASSLDSNTGELFF. Written as DNA, the CDR3 is TGCGCCAGCAGCTTGGACTCGAACACCGGGGAGCTGTTTTTT.

This sequence joins TRBV4-1 and TRBJ1-5, with 9 bases aligning to TRBD1. V was pared by 5 bases and J by 2 bases, with 7 bases of the junction left unmatched. The CDR3 runs to 16 residues. From germline, CDR1 is MGHRA and CDR2 YSYEKL. The CDR3 here is CASSAGTGLGNQPQHF. In DNA form, the CDR3 reads TGCGCCAGCAGCGCCGGGACAGGGCTAGGCAATCAGCCCCAGCATTTT.

This clone occurred a few times. The chain is built from TRBV19 and TRBJ1-4, with 9 positions matching TRBD1. V was clipped by 3 bases and J by 7 bases; unmatched bases: 3. This CDR3 has 14 residues. Germline CDR1 reads LNHDA; CDR2 reads SQIVND (reference sequence). CDR3 sequence: CASSIGTGPEKLFF. The CDR3 nucleotides read TGTGCCAGTAGTATTGGGACAGGGCCTGAAAAACTGTTTTTT.

The V call is TRBV27, the J call TRBJ1-1; D remains ambiguous. This CDR3 has 15 amino acids. Trimming removed 2 bases from V and 3 bases from J, with 13 bases in between. The germline gives CDR1 MNHEY, CDR2 SMNVEV (reference sequence). In DNA form, the CDR3 reads TGTGCCAGCAGTTTAGAGGGCCAGTGGGACACTGAAGCTTTCTTT. Its protein is CASSLEGQWDTEAFF.

The chain is built from TRBV10-3 and TRBJ2-2; perhaps TRBD1 as D (5 bases). The V end lost 8 bases, the J end lost 2 bases, and 12 bases lay between the germline ends. The germline gives CDR1 ENHRY, CDR2 SYGVKD. This CDR3 spans 14 amino acids. CDR3 sequence reads: CAIGATSNTGELFF. The CDR3 DNA reads TGTGCCATCGGGGCCACTTCCAACACCGGGGAGCTGTTTTTT.

This clone has a single count. This sequence joins TRBV29-1 and TRBJ1-2; 10 nucleotides align to TRBD1. Germline CDR1 SQVTM, CDR2 ANQGSEA. J lost 4 bases, V lost 5 bases, and 7 bases had no gene match. CDR3 length equals 14 residues. The CDR3 loop is CSVLRGQGTYGYTF. DNA of the CDR3: TGCAGCGTTCTCAGGGGACAGGGGACCTATGGCTACACCTTC.

This chain joins TRBV19 and TRBJ1-1; D not resolved. The germline CDR1 and CDR2 sequences are LNHDA and SQIVND (reference sequence). V dropped 5 bases and J dropped 0 bases, with 25 bases sitting between them. This CDR3 region has 19 residues. The DNA of the CDR3 is TGTGCCAGTAGTGCCGCCCTTGGCGGGCTCACAACTATGAACACTGAAGCTTTCTTT. This gives the protein CASSAALGGLTTMNTEAFF.

The chain has TRBV7-9 and TRBJ2-5; 13 bases match TRBD2. This CDR3 has 16 amino acids. Germline V lookup: CDR1 SEHNR, CDR2 FQNEAQ (reference sequence). V dropped 5 bases and J dropped 3; count of bases not matched to a gene: 6. In DNA form, the CDR3 reads TGTGCCAGCAGCAAAGGGACTAGCGGGAATGAAGAGACCCAGTACTTC. Translation gives CASSKGTSGNEETQYF.

This clone was recorded only once. The rearrangement uses TRBV4-3 and TRBJ1-5; the D gene is possibly TRBD1 (5 bases). The CDR3 contains 15 residues. The V gene's germline CDR1 is LGHNA and CDR2 YSLEER. V was pared by 0 bases and J by 8 bases, with 14 bases between. The CDR3 DNA is TGCGCCAGCAGCCAAGATACGCAGGGCCTCGAGCCCCAGCATTTT. Amino acid sequence: CASSQDTQGLEPQHF.

The CDR3 loop is CASSSMTGSSYNEQFF. For the CDR3, the DNA is TGTGCCAGCAGCTCCATGACAGGGAGCTCCTACAATGAGCAGTTCTTC. The chain uses TRBV5-5 and TRBJ2-1; 7 positions agree with TRBD1. This CDR3 comprises 16 residues. V shed 3 bases and J 0 bases; nucleotides not matched to a gene: 6. CDR1 SGHKS and CDR2 YYEKEE come from the germline V gene (reference sequence).

The genes are TRBV6-6 and TRBJ2-5; the D gene is possibly TRBD1 (7 bases). Germline CDR1 is MNHNY and CDR2 is SVGAGI (reference sequence). V gave up 2 bases and J gave up 5 bases, with 12 bases separating them. The CDR3 spans 14 residues. The CDR3 DNA reads as TGTGCCAGCAGTTACCCCGCGGGACAGGAGACCCAGTACTTC. Protein: CASSYPAGQETQYF.

A remark on this clone: Additional DNA sequences in this sample encode the identical CDR3. This sequence joins TRBV7-9 and TRBJ2-2, with D possibly TRBD1 on 6 matching bases. Germline CDR1 is SEHNR and CDR2 is FQNEAQ (reference sequence). This CDR3 is 16 amino acids long. V lost 2 bases, J lost 1 base, and 11 bases lay in between. CDR3 sequence reads: CASSLPRTVNTGELFF. The CDR3 DNA is TGTGCCAGCAGCTTACCCAGGACAGTGAACACCGGGGAGCTGTTTTTT. Full variable domain (missing parts from reference TRBV7-9 and TRBJ2-2): DTGVSQNPRHKITKRGQNVTFRCDPISEHNRLYWYRQTLGQGPEFLTYFQNEAQLEKSRLLSDRFSAERPKGSFSTLEIQRTEQGDSAMYLCASSLPRTVNTGELFFGEGSRLTVL.

The chain recombines TRBV9 with TRBJ2-7; 8 nucleotides match TRBD1. The CDR3 runs to 12 residues. The V gene end was trimmed by 5 bases and the J gene end by 6 bases; junction bases not matched to a gene: 4. Germline V CDR1 and CDR2: SGDLS, YYNGEE. The CDR3 coding sequence is TGTGCCAGCAGTAAAGACAGGGGCGAGCAGTACTTC. Its translation is CASSKDRGEQYF.

The V call is TRBV6-5, the J call TRBJ2-7, with D possibly TRBD2 on 6 matching bases. The CDR3 extends over 12 amino acids. Trimming removed 5 bases at V and 3 bases at J, with 8 bases between. CDR1 and CDR2 from the germline V gene are MNHEY and SVGAGI. The CDR3 loop reads CASSNGGYEQYF. CDR3 DNA sequence: TGTGCCAGCAGTAACGGGGGCTACGAGCAGTACTTC.